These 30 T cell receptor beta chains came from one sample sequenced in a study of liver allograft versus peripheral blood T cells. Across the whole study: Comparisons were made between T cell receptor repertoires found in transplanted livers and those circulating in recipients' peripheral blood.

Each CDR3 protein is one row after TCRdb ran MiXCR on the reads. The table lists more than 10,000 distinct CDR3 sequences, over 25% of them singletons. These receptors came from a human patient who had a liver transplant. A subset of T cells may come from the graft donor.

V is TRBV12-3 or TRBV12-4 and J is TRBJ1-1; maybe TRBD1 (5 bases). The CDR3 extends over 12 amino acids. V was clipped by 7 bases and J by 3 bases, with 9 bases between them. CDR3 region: CASNRDYTEAFF. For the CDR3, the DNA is TGTGCCAGCAACCGGGACTACACTGAAGCTTTCTTT.

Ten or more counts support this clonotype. The CDR3 DNA is TGTGCCAGCAGGGACAGGGCCTCCTCTGGAAACACCATATATTTT. Its translation: CASRDRASSGNTIYF. V is TRBV6-6 and J is TRBJ1-3; 8 bases are a match to TRBD1. V was pared by 6 bases and J by 0 bases, with 4 bases of the junction left unmatched. The CDR3 is 15 residues long. Germline V gives CDR1 MNHNY, CDR2 SVGAGI (reference sequence).

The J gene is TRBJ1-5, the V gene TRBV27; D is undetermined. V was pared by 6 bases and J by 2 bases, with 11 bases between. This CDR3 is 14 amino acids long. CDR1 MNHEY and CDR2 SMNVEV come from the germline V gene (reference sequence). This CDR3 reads CASSSGMGNQPQHF. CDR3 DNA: TGTGCCAGCAGCTCCGGGATGGGCAATCAGCCCCAGCATTTT.

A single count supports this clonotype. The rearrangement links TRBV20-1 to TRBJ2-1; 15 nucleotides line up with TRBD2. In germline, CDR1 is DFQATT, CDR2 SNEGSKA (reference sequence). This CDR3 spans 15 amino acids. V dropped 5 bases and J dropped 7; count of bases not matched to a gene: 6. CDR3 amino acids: CSAYGTSGGRNEQFF. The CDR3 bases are TGCAGTGCTTACGGGACTAGCGGGGGGCGAAATGAGCAGTTCTTC.

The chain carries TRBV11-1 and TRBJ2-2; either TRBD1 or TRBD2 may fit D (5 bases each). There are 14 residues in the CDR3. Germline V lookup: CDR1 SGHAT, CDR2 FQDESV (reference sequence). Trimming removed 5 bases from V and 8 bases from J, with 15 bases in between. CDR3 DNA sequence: TGTGCCAGCAGCGGGACCAGAGGTACTGGGGAGCTGTTTTTT. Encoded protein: CASSGTRGTGELFF.

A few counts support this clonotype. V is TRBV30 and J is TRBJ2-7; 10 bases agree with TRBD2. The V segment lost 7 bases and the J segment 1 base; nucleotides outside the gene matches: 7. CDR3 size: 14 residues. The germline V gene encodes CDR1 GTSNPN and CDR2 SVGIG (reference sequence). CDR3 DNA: TGTGCCTACCGTCTAGCGGGAGATTCCTACGAGCAGTACTTC. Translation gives CAYRLAGDSYEQYF. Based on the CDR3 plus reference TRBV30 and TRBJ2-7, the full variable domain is SQTIHQWPATLVQPVGSPLSLECTVEGTSNPNLYWYRQAAGRGLQLLFYSVGIGQISSEVPQNLSASRPQDRQFILSSKKLLLSDSGFYLCAYRLAGDSYEQYFGPGTRLTVT.

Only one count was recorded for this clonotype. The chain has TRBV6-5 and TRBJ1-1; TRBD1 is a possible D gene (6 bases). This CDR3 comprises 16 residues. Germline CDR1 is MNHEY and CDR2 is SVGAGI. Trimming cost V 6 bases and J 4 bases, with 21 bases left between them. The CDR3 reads CASRPTTYRVVTEAFF. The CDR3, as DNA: TGTGCCAGCAGACCGACGACGTACAGGGTGGTCACTGAAGCTTTCTTT.

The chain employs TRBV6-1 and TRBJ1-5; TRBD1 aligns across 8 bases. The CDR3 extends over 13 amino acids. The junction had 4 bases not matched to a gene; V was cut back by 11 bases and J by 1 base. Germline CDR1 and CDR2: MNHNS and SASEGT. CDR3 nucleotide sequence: TGTGCCGGACAGGGTGGAAGCAATCAGCCCCAGCATTTT. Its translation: CAGQGGSNQPQHF.

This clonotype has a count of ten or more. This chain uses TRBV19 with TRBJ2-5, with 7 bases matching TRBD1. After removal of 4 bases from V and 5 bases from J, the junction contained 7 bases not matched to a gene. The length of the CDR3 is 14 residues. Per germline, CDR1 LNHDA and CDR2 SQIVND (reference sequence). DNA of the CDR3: TGTGCCAGTAGTAATAGGCAGGGGGTGGAGACCCAGTACTTC. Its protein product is CASSNRQGVETQYF.

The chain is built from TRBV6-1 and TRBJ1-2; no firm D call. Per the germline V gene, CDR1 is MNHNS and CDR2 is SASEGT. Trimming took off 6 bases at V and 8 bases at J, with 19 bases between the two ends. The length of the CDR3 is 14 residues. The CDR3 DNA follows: TGTGCCAGCAGAATATGGGGAGAACCTATAGGCTACACCTTC. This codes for CASRIWGEPIGYTF.

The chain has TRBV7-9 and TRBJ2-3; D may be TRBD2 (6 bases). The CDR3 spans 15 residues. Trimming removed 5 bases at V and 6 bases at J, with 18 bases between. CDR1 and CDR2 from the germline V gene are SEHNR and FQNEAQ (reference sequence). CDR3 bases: TGTGCCAGCAGCAAGGGACTCCCGCTAGTTGATACGCAGTATTTT. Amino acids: CASSKGLPLVDTQYF. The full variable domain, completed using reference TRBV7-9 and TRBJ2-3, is DTGVSQNPRHKITKRGQNVTFRCDPISEHNRLYWYRQTLGQGPEFLTYFQNEAQLEKSRLLSDRFSAERPKGSFSTLEIQRTEQGDSAMYLCASSKGLPLVDTQYFGPGTRLTVL.

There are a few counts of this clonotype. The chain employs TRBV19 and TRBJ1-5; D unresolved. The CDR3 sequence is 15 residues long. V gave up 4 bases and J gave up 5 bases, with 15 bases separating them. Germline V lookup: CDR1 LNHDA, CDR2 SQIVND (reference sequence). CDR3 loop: CASSREGRLDQPQHF. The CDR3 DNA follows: TGTGCCAGTAGTAGAGAGGGAAGGCTGGATCAGCCCCAGCATTTT.

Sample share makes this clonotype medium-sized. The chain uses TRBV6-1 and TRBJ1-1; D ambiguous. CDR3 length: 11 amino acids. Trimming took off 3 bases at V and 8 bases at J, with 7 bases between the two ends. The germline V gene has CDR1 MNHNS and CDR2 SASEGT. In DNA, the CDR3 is TGTGCCAGCAGTGACTTAGGAGAAGCTTTCTTT. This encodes CASSDLGEAFF.

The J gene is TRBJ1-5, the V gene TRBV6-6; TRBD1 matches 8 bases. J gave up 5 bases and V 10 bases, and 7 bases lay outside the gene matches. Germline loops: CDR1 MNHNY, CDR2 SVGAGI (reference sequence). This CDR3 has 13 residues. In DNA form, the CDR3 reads TGTGCCACTTTGGACAGGGCTCATCAGCCCCAGCATTTT. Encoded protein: CATLDRAHQPQHF.

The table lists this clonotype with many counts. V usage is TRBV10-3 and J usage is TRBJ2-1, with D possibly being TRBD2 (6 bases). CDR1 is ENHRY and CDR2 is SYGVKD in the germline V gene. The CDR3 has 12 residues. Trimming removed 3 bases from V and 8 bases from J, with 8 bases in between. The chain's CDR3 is CAISDPGDEQFF. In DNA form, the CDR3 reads TGTGCCATCAGTGACCCGGGGGATGAGCAGTTCTTC.

CDR3 coding DNA: TGTGCCAGCAGTGAGACAGGGGGCAGTCAGCCCCAGCATTTT. Protein sequence: CASSETGGSQPQHF. The rearrangement links TRBV6-1 to TRBJ1-5; TRBD1 agrees at 10 bases. The germline V gene encodes CDR1 MNHNS and CDR2 SASEGT. The CDR3 spans 14 residues. The ends lost 3 bases at V and 6 bases at J; junction bases unmatched: 2.

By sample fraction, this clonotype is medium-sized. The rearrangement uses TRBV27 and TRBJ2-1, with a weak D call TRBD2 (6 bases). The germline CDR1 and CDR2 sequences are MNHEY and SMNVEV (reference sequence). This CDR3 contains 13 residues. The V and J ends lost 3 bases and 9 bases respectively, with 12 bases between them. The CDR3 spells CASSFLLACEQFF. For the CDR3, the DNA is TGTGCCAGCAGTTTCCTTCTAGCGTGTGAGCAGTTCTTC.

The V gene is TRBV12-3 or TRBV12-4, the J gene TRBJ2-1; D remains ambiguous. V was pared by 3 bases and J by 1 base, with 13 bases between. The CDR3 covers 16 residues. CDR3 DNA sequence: TGTGCCAGCAGTTTGGGTCTAGTTGATTCCTACAATGAGCAGTTCTTC. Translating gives CASSLGLVDSYNEQFF.

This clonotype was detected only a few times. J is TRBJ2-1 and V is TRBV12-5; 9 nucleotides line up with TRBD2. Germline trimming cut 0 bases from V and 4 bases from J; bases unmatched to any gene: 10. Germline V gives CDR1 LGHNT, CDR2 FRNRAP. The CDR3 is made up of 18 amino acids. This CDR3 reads CASGLVRAGLAGYNEQFF. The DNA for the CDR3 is TGTGCTAGTGGTTTGGTACGGGCGGGGCTAGCGGGGTACAATGAGCAGTTCTTC.

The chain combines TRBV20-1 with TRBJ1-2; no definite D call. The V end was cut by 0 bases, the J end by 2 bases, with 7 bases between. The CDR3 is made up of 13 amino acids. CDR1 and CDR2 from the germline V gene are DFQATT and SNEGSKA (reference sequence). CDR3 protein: CSAREAANYGYTF. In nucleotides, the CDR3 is TGCAGTGCTAGAGAGGCAGCCAACTATGGCTACACCTTC.

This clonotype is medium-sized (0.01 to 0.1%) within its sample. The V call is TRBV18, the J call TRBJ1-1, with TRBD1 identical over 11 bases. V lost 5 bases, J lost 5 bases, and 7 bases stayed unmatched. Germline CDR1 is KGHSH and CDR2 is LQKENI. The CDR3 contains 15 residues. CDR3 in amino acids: CASSARTGGKTEAFF. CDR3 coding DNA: TGTGCCAGCTCAGCGAGGACAGGGGGCAAAACTGAAGCTTTCTTT.

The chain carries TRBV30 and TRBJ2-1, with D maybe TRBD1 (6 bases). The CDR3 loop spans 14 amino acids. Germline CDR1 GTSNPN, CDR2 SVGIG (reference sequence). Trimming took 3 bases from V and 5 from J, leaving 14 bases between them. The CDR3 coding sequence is TGTGCCTGGAGCTCTTCTTACAGGGACAATGAGCAGTTCTTC. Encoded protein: CAWSSSYRDNEQFF. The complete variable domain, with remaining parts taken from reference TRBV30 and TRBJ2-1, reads SQTIHQWPATLVQPVGSPLSLECTVEGTSNPNLYWYRQAAGRGLQLLFYSVGIGQISSEVPQNLSASRPQDRQFILSSKKLLLSDSGFYLCAWSSSYRDNEQFFGPGTRLTVL.

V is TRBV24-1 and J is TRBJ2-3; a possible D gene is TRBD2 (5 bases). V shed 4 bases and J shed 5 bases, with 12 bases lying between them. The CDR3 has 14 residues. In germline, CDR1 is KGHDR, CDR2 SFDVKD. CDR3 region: CATSELGGRDTQYF. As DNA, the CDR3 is TGTGCCACCAGTGAACTCGGCGGGCGAGATACGCAGTATTTT.

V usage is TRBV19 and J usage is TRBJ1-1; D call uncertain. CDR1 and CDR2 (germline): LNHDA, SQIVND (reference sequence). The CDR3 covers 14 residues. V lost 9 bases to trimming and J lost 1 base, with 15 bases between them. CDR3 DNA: TGTGCCAGCAGCTGGAAGACCGAGAACACTGAAGCTTTCTTT. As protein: CASSWKTENTEAFF.

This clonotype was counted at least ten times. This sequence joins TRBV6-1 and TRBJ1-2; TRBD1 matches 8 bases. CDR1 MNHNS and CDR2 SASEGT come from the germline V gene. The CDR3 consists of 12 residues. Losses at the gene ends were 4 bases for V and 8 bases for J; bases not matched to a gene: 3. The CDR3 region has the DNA TGTGCCAGCAGTGCGACAGGGGTCGGCTACACCTTC. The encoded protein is CASSATGVGYTF.

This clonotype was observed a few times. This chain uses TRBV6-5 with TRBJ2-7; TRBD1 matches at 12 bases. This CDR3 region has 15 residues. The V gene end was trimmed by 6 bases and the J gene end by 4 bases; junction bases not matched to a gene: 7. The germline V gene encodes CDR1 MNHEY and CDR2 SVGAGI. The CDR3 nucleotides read TGTGCCAGCAGCGGGGGACAGGGGGCGAAATACGAGCAGTACTTC. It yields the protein CASSGGQGAKYEQYF.

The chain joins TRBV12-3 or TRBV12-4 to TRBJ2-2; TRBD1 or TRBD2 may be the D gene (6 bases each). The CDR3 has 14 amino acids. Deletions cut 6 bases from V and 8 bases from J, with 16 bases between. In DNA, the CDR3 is TGTGCCAGCAGCCCAGAAGGGGGGAGGGGGGAGCTGTTTTTT. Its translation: CASSPEGGRGELFF.

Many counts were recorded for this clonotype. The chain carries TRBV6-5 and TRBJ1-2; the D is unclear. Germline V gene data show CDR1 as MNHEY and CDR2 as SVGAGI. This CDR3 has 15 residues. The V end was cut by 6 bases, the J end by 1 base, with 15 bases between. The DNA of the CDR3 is TGTGCCAGCAGCCGAGTGGGAGAGAGTAACTATGGCTACACCTTC. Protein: CASSRVGESNYGYTF.

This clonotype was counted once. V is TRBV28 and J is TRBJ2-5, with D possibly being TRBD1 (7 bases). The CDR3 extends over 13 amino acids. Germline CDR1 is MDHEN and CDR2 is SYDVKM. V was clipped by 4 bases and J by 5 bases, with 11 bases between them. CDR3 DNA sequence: TGTGCCAGCAGTTCAGGGGGACTGGAGACCCAGTACTTC. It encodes CASSSGGLETQYF.

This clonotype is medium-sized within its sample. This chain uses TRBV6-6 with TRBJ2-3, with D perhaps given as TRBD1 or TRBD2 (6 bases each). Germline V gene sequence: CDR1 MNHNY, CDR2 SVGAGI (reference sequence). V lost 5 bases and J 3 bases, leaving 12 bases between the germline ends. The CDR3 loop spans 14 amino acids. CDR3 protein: CASSKGGNTDTQYF. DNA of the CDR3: TGTGCCAGCAGTAAGGGGGGTAATACAGATACGCAGTATTTT.